Shown below are 18 T cell receptor beta chains from a single sample sequenced in a study of blood T cell repertoires in COVID-19. The table came from immunoSEQ multiplex PCR; TCRdb's copy has only in-frame clones and leaves some out. There are 80,000 to 130,000 clones in the sample; 88% occur only once, and under 7.5% lies in the top ten. Source material: peripheral blood. These receptors were obtained from a woman aged 55-75 years with acute or convalescent COVID-19.

This clone has only a few counts. This chain joins TRBV27 and TRBJ1-2, with 11 positions matching TRBD1. Germline V gene lookup returns CDR1 MNHEY and CDR2 SMNVEV (reference sequence). The V and J ends lost 5 bases and 3 bases, in that order; junction bases with no gene match: 5. The CDR3 contains 15 residues. CDR3 bases: TGTGCCAGCAGTAAAAGGACAGGGGGCGACTATGGCTACACCTTC. Translating it yields CASSKRTGGDYGYTF.

This sequence joins TRBV28 and TRBJ2-1, with 8 bases aligning to TRBD1. V lost 5 bases, J lost 10 bases, and 16 bases stayed unmatched. Germline CDR1 is MDHEN and CDR2 is SYDVKM. The CDR3 runs to 16 residues. CDR3 sequence reads: CASSTTGTGHGKEQFF. CDR3 sequence (DNA): TGTGCCAGCAGTACCACCGGGACAGGCCACGGGAAGGAGCAGTTCTTC.

The V gene is TRBV27, the J gene TRBJ1-1, with D tentatively TRBD1 (6 bases). The CDR3 covers 15 residues. Germline assignment: CDR1 MNHEY and CDR2 SMNVEV (reference sequence). Trimming cost V 8 bases and J 3 bases, with 19 bases left between them. CDR3 sequence (DNA): TGTGCCAGCCGATACAGGGAGTTGGGGGACACTGAAGCTTTCTTT. It codes for CASRYRELGDTEAFF.

The V and J genes are TRBV28 and TRBJ2-2; 9 nucleotides agree with TRBD1. Germline lookup yields CDR1 MDHEN and CDR2 SYDVKM. V lost 11 bases, J lost 0 bases, and 13 bases stayed unmatched. The CDR3 has 17 amino acids. The DNA for the CDR3 is TGTGCCGTTGGACCCGGGACAGGGCTTACGAACACCGGGGAGCTGTTTTTT. Its protein is CAVGPGTGLTNTGELFF.

The chain uses TRBV30 and TRBJ1-4; TRBD1 matches at 10 bases. The V gene's germline CDR1 is GTSNPN and CDR2 SVGIG (reference sequence). CDR3 length: 13 residues. The trim removed 4 bases at V and 5 bases at J, leaving 1 base unmatched. CDR3 bases: TGTGCCTGGAAGGGACAGGGGAATGAAAAACTGTTTTTT. This gives the protein CAWKGQGNEKLFF.

The V and J genes are TRBV7-6 and TRBJ2-6; tentatively, D is TRBD1 (6 bases). Germline loops: CDR1 SGHVS, CDR2 FNYEAQ. V lost 1 base and J 0 bases, leaving 7 bases between the germline ends. The CDR3 has 16 amino acids. CDR3: CASSLEGVSGANVLTF. The CDR3 DNA follows: TGTGCCAGCAGCTTAGAGGGGGTCTCTGGGGCCAACGTCCTGACTTTC.

This chain links TRBV5-5 with TRBJ2-7, with unresolved D. Germline CDR1 and CDR2: SGHKS and YYEKEE (reference sequence). V was pared by 1 base and J by 0 bases, with 5 bases between. The CDR3 spans 13 residues. The CDR3 loop is CASSLQVSYEQYF. DNA for the CDR3: TGTGCCAGCAGCTTGCAGGTCTCCTACGAGCAGTACTTC.

This clone was seen more than once but under ten times. The rearrangement joins TRBV29-1 to TRBJ1-1; 8 bases are a match to TRBD1. V was pared by 6 bases and J by 7 bases, with 13 bases of the junction left unmatched. This CDR3 spans 14 amino acids. CDR1 and CDR2 (germline): SQVTM, ANQGSEA. The CDR3: CSVSLHRGTDEAFF. CDR3 nucleotide sequence: TGCAGCGTCTCCCTCCACAGGGGGACGGATGAAGCTTTCTTT. Complete variable domain (other parts from reference TRBV29-1 and TRBJ1-1): SAVISQKPSRDICQRGTSLTIQCQVDSQVTMMFWYRQQPGQSLTLIATANQGSEATYESGFVIDKFPISRPNLTFSTLTVSNMSPEDSSIYLCSVSLHRGTDEAFFGQGTRLTVV.

The chain carries TRBV9 and TRBJ1-1, with TRBD1 matching 9 bases. Germline V lookup: CDR1 SGDLS, CDR2 YYNGEE. This CDR3 comprises 18 residues. V lost 0 bases and J lost 8; bases outside the gene matches: 17. The CDR3 nucleotides read TGTGCCAGCAGCGTAGTAGATGGGCGGGACAGGGTTTTTGCCGAAGCTTTCTTT. It codes for CASSVVDGRDRVFAEAFF.

The chain links TRBV6-2 or TRBV6-3 to TRBJ2-5; possibly TRBD2 for D (5 bases). In germline, CDR1 is MNHEY, CDR2 SVGEGT. The CDR3 extends over 14 amino acids. V shed 5 bases and J shed 5 bases, with 15 bases lying between them. The CDR3 loop is CASSREILRETQYF. CDR3 DNA: TGTGCCAGCAGTAGGGAGATCTTGAGGGAGACCCAGTACTTC.

The rearrangement links TRBV6-5 to TRBJ2-7; D gene ambiguous. The germline V and J ends were trimmed by 5 bases and 0 bases, with 8 bases remaining between them. This CDR3 has 13 amino acids. The V gene's germline CDR1 is MNHEY and CDR2 SVGAGI. CDR3 DNA sequence: TGTGCCAGCAGTCTCGGTTCCTCCTACGAGCAGTACTTC. This sequence encodes CASSLGSSYEQYF.

The CDR3 sequence: CASSQDPWTSELFF. CDR3 DNA sequence: TGTGCCAGCAGCCAAGATCCTTGGACTTCTGAGCTGTTTTTT. This chain joins TRBV3-1 (or the pseudogene TRBV3-2) and TRBJ2-2, with D perhaps matching TRBD2 (5 bases). V gave up 0 bases and J gave up 11 bases, with 13 bases separating them. The CDR3 is made up of 14 amino acids. Germline CDR1 reads LGHDT; CDR2 reads YNNKEL (reference sequence).

The J gene is TRBJ2-1, the V gene TRBV27; no firm D call. Germline CDR1 is MNHEY and CDR2 is SMNVEV (reference sequence). V dropped 0 bases and J dropped 4 bases, with 10 bases sitting between them. The CDR3 covers 15 residues. The CDR3: CASSLSMRSYNEQFF. The CDR3 nucleotides read TGTGCCAGCAGTTTATCGATGAGGAGTTACAATGAGCAGTTCTTC.

The rearrangement links TRBV6-2 or TRBV6-3 to TRBJ1-1; 8 nucleotides agree with TRBD1. The ends lost 2 bases at V and 4 bases at J; junction bases unmatched: 3. Germline CDR1 and CDR2: MNHEY and SVGEGT. The CDR3 loop spans 14 amino acids. The CDR3 loop reads CASSYQGAITEAFF. CDR3 sequence (DNA): TGTGCCAGCAGTTACCAGGGGGCAATCACTGAAGCTTTCTTT.

This clone was seen more than once but under ten times. The V gene is TRBV11-2, the J gene TRBJ1-2; TRBD1 aligns across 9 bases. This CDR3 contains 15 residues. V shed 3 bases, J shed 8 bases, and the junction held 10 bases outside the gene matches. Germline lookup yields CDR1 SGHAT and CDR2 FQNNGV. The CDR3 loop reads CASSFFTGGAEGYTF. The CDR3 region has the DNA TGTGCCAGCAGCTTTTTCACAGGGGGCGCAGAAGGCTACACCTTC.

A single count supports this clone. The V gene is TRBV9, the J gene TRBJ2-5; 13 bases map to TRBD2. This CDR3 contains 18 residues. Losses at the gene ends were 0 bases for V and 0 bases for J; bases not matched to a gene: 5. Per germline, CDR1 SGDLS and CDR2 YYNGEE. In DNA, the CDR3 is TGTGCCAGCAGCGTAGGGACTAGCGGGAGTCTTAACCAAGAGACCCAGTACTTC. This gives the protein CASSVGTSGSLNQETQYF.

DNA of the CDR3: TGTGCCAGCAGCCCCCGACAGGGATCGGTGAACACTGAAGCTTTCTTT. Translated: CASSPRQGSVNTEAFF. V usage is TRBV7-9 and J usage is TRBJ1-1; 7 bases fit TRBD1. Unmatched junction bases numbered 9, after V lost 5 bases and J lost 0 bases. CDR3 length: 16 amino acids. Germline values: CDR1 SEHNR, CDR2 FQNEAQ (reference sequence).

The chain uses TRBV4-2 and TRBJ1-2, with D unclear. The germline V gene encodes CDR1 LGHNA and CDR2 YNFKEQ. The CDR3 consists of 16 residues. Trimming left V 0 bases short and J 2 bases short, with 13 bases between. The chain's CDR3 is CASSQDEAVGNYGYTF. Written as DNA, the CDR3 is TGTGCCAGCAGCCAAGATGAAGCAGTCGGGAACTATGGCTACACCTTC.